Below, one TCR beta chain is given with its context. Its matching antigen is unknown. This entry is derived from a study of cytomegalovirus exposure and HLA in healthy donors. Study overall: The 120 validation repertoires used the same platform as the roughly 670 first-cohort repertoires (as reported by a later analysis). Broader study findings: Overall, around 160 TCR beta chains were annotated as cytomegalovirus-associated. Cytomegalovirus status was reportedly diagnosed by the classifier with high sensitivity and specificity. In the 100 to 150 validation repertoires, around 95% of cluster scores exceeded 0, per a later analysis.

Trimming stripped 2 bases from V and 4 bases from J, with 8 bases between. The length of the CDR3 is 14 residues. Germline V gene data show CDR1 as PRHDT and CDR2 as FYEKMQ (reference sequence). The table came from immunoSEQ multiplex PCR; TCRdb's copy has only in-frame clones and leaves some out. The sample lists roughly 250,000 clones; 87% were seen once. The sequenced material came from PBMCs. The chain employs TRBV13 and TRBJ1-4; D is unclear. This clonotype was sampled from a young man in good health and CMV-seronegative. CDR3 amino acids: CASSLFGGNEKLFF. CDR3 sequence (DNA): TGTGCCAGCAGCTTATTTGGCGGTAATGAAAAACTGTTTTTT.